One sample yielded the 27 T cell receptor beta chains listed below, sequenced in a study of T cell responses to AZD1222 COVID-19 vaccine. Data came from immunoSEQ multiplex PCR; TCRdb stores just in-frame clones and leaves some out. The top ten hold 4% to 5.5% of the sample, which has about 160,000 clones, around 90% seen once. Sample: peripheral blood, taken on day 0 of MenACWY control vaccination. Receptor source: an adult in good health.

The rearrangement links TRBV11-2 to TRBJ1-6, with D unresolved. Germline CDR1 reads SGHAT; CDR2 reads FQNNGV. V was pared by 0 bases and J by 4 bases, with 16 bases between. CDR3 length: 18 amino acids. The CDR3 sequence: CASSLEVRPDLYNSPLHF. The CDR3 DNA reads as TGTGCCAGCAGCTTAGAGGTCAGGCCGGACCTTTATAATTCACCCCTCCACTTT. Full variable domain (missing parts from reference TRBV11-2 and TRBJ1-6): EAGVAQSPRYKIIEKRQSVAFWCNPISGHATLYWYQQILGQGPKLLIQFQNNGVVDDSQLPKDRFSAERLKGVDSTLKIQPAKLEDSAVYLCASSLEVRPDLYNSPLHFGNGTRLTVT.

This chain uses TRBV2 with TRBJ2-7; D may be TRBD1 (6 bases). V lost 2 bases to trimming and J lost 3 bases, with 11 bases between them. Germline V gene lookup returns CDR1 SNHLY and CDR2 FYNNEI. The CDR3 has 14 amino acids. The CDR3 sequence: CASSETTQGYEQYF. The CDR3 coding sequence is TGTGCCAGCAGTGAAACAACACAGGGCTACGAGCAGTACTTC.

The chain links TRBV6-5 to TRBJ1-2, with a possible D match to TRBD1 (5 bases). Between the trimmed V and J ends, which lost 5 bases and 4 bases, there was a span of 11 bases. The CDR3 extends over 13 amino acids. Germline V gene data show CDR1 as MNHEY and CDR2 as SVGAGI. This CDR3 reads CASSLDTSYGYTF. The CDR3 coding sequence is TGTGCCAGCAGTCTGGACACCAGCTATGGCTACACCTTC.

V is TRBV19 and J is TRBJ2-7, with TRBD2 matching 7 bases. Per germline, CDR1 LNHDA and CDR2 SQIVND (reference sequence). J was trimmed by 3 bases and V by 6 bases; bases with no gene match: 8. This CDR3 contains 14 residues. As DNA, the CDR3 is TGTGCCAGTAGCCAAGGACCGGGAGGCTACGAGCAGTACTTC. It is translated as CASSQGPGGYEQYF.

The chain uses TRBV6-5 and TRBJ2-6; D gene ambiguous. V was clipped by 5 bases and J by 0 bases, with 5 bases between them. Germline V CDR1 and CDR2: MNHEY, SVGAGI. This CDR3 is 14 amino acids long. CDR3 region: CASSTASGANVLTF. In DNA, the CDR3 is TGTGCCAGCAGTACAGCCTCTGGGGCCAACGTCCTGACTTTC.

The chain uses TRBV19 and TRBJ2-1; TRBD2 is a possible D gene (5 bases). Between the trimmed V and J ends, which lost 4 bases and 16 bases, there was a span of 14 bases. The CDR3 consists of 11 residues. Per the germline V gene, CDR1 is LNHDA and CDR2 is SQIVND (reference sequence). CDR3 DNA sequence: TGTGCCAGTAGTAGATACGGGATTCAATTCTTC. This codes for CASSRYGIQFF.

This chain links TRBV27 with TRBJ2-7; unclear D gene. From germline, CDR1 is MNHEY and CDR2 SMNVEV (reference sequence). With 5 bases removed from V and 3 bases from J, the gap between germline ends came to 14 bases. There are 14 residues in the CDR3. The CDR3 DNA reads TGTGCCAGCAGTCTGCTCGACACCCGCTACGAGCAGTACTTC. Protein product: CASSLLDTRYEQYF.

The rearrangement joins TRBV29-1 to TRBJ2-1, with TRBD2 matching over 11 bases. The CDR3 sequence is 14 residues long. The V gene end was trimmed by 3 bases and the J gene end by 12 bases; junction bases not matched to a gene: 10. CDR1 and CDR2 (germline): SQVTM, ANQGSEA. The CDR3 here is CSVDGTSGRQGQFF. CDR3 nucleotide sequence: TGCAGCGTTGACGGGACTAGCGGCCGTCAAGGGCAGTTCTTC.

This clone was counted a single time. The CDR3 DNA reads as TGTGCCACCAGTGAGGACGACAGATTCTATGGCTACACCTTC. It is translated as CATSEDDRFYGYTF. V is TRBV24-1 and J is TRBJ1-2; D possibly corresponds to TRBD1 (5 bases). The CDR3 length is 14 residues. Germline CDR1 is KGHDR and CDR2 is SFDVKD. V shed 4 bases and J shed 4 bases, with 12 bases lying between them.

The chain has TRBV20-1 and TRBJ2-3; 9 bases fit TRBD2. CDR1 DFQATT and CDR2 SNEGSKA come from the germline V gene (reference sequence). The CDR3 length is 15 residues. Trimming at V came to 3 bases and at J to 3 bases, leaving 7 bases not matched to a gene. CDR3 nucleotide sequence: TGCAGTGCTAGTATGACTAGCGGCGGTACAGATACGCAGTATTTT. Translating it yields CSASMTSGGTDTQYF.

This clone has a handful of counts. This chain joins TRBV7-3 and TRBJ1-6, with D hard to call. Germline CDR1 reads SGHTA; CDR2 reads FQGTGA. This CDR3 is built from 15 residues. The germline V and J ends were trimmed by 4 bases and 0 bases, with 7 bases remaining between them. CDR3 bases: TGTGCCAGCAGCTCCATGGGCTCCTATAATTCACCCCTCCACTTT. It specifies CASSSMGSYNSPLHF.

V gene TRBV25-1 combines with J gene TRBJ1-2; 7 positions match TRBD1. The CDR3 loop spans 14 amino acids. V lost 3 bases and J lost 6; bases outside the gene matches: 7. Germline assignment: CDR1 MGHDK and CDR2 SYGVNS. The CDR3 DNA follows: TGTGCCAGCAGTGACGCGACAGGGAATAATGGCTACACCTTC. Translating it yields CASSDATGNNGYTF.

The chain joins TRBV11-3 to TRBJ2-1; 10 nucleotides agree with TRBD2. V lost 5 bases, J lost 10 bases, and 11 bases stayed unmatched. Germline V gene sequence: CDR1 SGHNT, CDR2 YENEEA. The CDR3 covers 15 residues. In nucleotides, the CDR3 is TGTGCCAGCAGCGGCCTCACTAGCGGGACAGGAGAGCAGTTCTTC. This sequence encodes CASSGLTSGTGEQFF.

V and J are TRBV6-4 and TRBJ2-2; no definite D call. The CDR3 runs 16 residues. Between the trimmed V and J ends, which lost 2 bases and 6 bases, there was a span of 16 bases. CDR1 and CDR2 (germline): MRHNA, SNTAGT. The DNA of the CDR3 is TGTGCCAGCAGTGACACAGATCTCGAGAGGCCCGGGGAGCTGTTTTTT. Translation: CASSDTDLERPGELFF.

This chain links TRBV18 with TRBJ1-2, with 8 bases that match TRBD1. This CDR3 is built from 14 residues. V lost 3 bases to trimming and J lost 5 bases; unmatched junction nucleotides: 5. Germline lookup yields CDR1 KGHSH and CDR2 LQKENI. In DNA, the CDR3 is TGTGCCAGCTCACCGGAACAGGGGGGTTATGGCTACACCTTC. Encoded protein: CASSPEQGGYGYTF.

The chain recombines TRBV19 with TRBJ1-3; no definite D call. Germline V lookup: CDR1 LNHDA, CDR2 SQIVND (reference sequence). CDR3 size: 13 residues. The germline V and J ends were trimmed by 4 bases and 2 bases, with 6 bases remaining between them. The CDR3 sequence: CASSTPPGNTIYF. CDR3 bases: TGTGCCAGTAGTACCCCGCCTGGAAACACCATATATTTT.

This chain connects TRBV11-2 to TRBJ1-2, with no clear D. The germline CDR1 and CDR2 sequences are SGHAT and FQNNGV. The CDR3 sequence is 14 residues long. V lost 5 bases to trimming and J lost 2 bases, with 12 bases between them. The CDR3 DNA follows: TGTGCCAGCAGCCCTCGGGGTAACAACTATGGCTACACCTTC. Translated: CASSPRGNNYGYTF.

CDR3 residues: CASSSEGQGRSGYTF. In nucleotides, the CDR3 is TGTGCCAGCAGCTCCGAGGGACAGGGAAGGAGTGGCTACACCTTC. The chain links TRBV9 to TRBJ1-2; 9 positions match TRBD1. Losses at the gene ends were 4 bases for V and 7 bases for J; bases not matched to a gene: 11. This CDR3 is built from 15 residues. Germline CDR1 and CDR2: SGDLS and YYNGEE.

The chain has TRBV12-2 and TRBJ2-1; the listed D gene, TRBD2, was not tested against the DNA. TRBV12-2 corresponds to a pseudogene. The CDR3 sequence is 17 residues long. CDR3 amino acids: CASRLWTRGRRKNEQFF. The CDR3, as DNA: TGTGCAAGTCGCTTATGGACTCGCGGGAGGCGTAAAAATGAGCAGTTCTTC.

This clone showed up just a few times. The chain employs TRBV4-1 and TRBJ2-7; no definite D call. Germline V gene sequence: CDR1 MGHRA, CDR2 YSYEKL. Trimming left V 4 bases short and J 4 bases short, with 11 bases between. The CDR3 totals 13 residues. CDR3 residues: CASSPPVGYEQYF. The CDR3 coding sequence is TGCGCCAGCAGCCCCCCCGTAGGGTACGAGCAGTACTTC.

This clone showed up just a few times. CDR3: CASSQGAGHQPQHF. The CDR3 DNA reads TGTGCCAGCAGCCAAGGGGCAGGGCATCAGCCCCAGCATTTT. The V gene is TRBV6-5, the J gene TRBJ1-5; possibly TRBD1 for D (5 bases). Germline V lookup: CDR1 MNHEY, CDR2 SVGAGI. This CDR3 spans 14 amino acids. V lost 6 bases and J lost 5, with 14 bases in between.

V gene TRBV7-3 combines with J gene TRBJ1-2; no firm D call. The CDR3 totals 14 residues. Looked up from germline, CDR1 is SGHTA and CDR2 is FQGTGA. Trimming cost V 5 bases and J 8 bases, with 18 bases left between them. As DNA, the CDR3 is TGTGCCAGCAGCAAAGAACCGGGAGTGGGGGGCTACACCTTC. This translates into CASSKEPGVGGYTF. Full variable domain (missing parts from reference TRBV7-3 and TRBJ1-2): GAGVSQTPSNKVTEKGKYVELRCDPISGHTALYWYRQSLGQGPEFLIYFQGTGAADDSGLPNDRFFAVRPEGSVSTLKIQRTERGDSAVYLCASSKEPGVGGYTFGSGTRLTVV.

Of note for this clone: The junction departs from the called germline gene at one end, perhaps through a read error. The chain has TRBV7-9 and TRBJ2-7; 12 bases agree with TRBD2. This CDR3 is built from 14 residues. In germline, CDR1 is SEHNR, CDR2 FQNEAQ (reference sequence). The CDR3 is CASSLALLAGGPIF. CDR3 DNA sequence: TGTGCCAGCAGTCTAGCACTACTAGCGGGAGGTCCGATCTTC.

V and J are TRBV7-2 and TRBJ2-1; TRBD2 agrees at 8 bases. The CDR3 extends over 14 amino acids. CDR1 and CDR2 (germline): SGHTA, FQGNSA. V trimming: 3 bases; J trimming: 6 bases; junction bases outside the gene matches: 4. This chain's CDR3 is CASSFFREGNEQFF. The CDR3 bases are TGTGCCAGCAGCTTTTTCCGGGAGGGCAATGAGCAGTTCTTC.

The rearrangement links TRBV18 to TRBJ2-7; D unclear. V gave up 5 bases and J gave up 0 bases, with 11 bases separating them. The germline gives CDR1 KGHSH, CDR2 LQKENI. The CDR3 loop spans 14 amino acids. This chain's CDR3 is CASSNMESSYEQYF. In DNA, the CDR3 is TGTGCCAGCTCAAACATGGAGAGCTCCTACGAGCAGTACTTC. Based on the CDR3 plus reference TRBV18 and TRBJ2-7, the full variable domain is NAGVMQNPRHLVRRRGQEARLRCSPMKGHSHVYWYRQLPEEGLKFMVYLQKENIIDESGMPKERFSAEFPKEGPSILRIQQVVRGDSAAYFCASSNMESSYEQYFGPGTRLTVT.

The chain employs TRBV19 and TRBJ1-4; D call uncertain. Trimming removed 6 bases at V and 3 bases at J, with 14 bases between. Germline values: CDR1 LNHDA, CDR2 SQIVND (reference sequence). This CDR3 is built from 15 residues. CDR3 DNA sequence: TGTGCCAGTAGACCGGGCCCCGGTTCTAATGAAAAACTGTTTTTT. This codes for CASRPGPGSNEKLFF.

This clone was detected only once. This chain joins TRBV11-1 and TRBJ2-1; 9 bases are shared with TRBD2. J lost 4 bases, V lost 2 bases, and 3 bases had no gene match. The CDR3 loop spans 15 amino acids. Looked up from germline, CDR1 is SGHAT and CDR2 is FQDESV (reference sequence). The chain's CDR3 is CASSLRLAVYNEQFF. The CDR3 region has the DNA TGTGCCAGCAGCTTACGACTAGCGGTGTACAATGAGCAGTTCTTC.